Below, one T cell receptor beta chain is given with its context. Which antigen it targets is not known. Base-call qualities are not available, and no considerably larger clone is one nucleotide away. This sample stems from a study of T cell responses to AZD1222 COVID-19 vaccine listed by TCRdb under 2021. Background for the entire study: A total of about 240 trial participants underwent TCR sequencing, of whom 200 to 220 received two doses of AZD1222 and some 25 received two doses of the MenACWY control vaccine. Enrollment into the trials was organized by age into subgroups of 18-55, 56-69 and 70-plus years, and those subgroups contained approximately 160, 26 and 62 TCR-sequenced participants, respectively. What the work shows at the level of the full study, not this receptor alone: The vaccine-associated CD4 TCRs covered the entire spike protein, and the dominant responses fell in regions 160-218 and 743-854. No day 14 peak-response samples were available, so repertoires were characterized only after the peak T cell response. Conclusions about previously exposed vaccinees were limited because only a handful of AZD1222 recipients were SARS-CoV-2 seropositive at baseline. After two AZD1222 doses, spike-specific TCR breadth and depth were significantly higher than at day 0 and than in MenACWY recipients. Most participants were white British and females outnumbered males, and the authors suggested that clonal diversity may have been underestimated. The 56-69-year group was small, and its depth increase did not reach significance, likely because of low power. Epitopes outside the regions mutated in the B.1.351 and B.1.1.7 variants were reportedly recognized by nearly half of the unique spike-specific TCRs.

The CDR3 regions of human TCRbeta chains were subjected to immunosequencing. Regarding the original processing steps: Repertoire TCRs were checked for matches against a reference library of SARS-CoV-2-specific TCRs that had been generated using the MIRA antigen-specificity platform. Breadth meant the fraction of unique TCRs that were SARS-CoV-2-associated, whereas depth meant the fraction of total T cells that were SARS-CoV-2-associated. Using the MIRA data, each spike-specific TCR was mapped to the spike region that the TCR reacts to and placed in a CD4 or CD8 class. Log10-transformed breadth and depth values were compared by one-way ANOVA with Sidak's multiple comparisons tests. What TCRdb holds here is the immuneACCESS table cut down to in-frame rearrangements. Part of the clones is not present; checked against another copy, under half of the missing clones reflect an unresolved V gene, and the others are unexplained. V and J calls and clone size are as listed in that table; D and trimming were resolved from the DNA. The sample table lists approximately 140,000 clones, around nine tenths of them with a count of one. About a tenth of the sample is held by the ten biggest clonotypes.

Explained via the paper, the time point label denotes: about 28 days (+/-7) after the second vaccine dose. AZD1222 recipients given second doses at about 4 weeks or at about 12 weeks were pooled, since spike-specific TCR depth and breadth were not found to differ between the two schedules. Vaccinee samples were obtained from the UK trials COV001 and COV002, which included a single-blind randomized controlled phase 2/3 trial of AZD1222 (ChAdOx1 nCoV-19) in healthy adults. For TCRbeta chain sequencing, PBMC samples were collected from trial participants at day 0 and at day 28 after the second dose. The clonotype comes from an adult who received the AZD1222 COVID-19 vaccine. The source material was peripheral blood, sampled 28 days after the second AZD1222 dose.

The DNA sequence is as follows: TGTGCCAGTAGCATCCCCTCTCGTGACCGGGTTACCGGGGAGCTGTTTTTT. This encodes CASSIPSRDRVTGELFF. The chain uses TRBV19 and TRBJ2-2, with no confident D gene call. CDR1 LNHDA and CDR2 SQIVND are derived from the germline V gene (reference sequence). V is reduced by 6 bases and J by 5 bases, leaving a spacing of 22 bases between them. Including the terminal cysteine and phenylalanine, the CDR3 comprises 17 residues. Only the CDR3 region is kept as DNA, spanning 51 bases read in frame from base 1. The reference TRBV19 and TRBJ2-2 proteins fill in what lies around the CDR3, so the full variable domain reads DGGITQSPKYLFRKEGQNVTLSCEQNLNHDAMYWYRQDPGQGLRLIYYSQIVNDFQKGDIAEGYSVSREKKESFPLTVTSAQKNPTAFYLCASSIPSRDRVTGELFFGEGSRLTVL.